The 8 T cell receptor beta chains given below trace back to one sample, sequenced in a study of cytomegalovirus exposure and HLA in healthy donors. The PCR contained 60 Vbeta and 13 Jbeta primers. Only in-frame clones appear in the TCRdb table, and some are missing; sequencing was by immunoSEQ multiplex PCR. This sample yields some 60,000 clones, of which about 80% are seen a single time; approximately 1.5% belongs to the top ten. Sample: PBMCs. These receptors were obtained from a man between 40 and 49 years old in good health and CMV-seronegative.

CDR3 region: CASSYRGETQYF. The CDR3 bases are TGTGCCAGCAGTTACAGGGGGGAGACCCAGTACTTC. The rearrangement uses TRBV6-5 and TRBJ2-5; TRBD1 is a possible D gene (6 bases). Germline V gene sequence: CDR1 MNHEY, CDR2 SVGAGI. V was trimmed by 2 bases and J by 5 bases, leaving 6 bases between them. The CDR3 contains 12 residues.

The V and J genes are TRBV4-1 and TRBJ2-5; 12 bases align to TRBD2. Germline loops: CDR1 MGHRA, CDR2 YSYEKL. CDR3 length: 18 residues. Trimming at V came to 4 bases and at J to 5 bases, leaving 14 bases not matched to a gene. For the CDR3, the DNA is TGCGCCAGCAGCCCCGGGGAGGCTAGCGGGGGGGCTGGGGAGACCCAGTACTTC. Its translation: CASSPGEASGGAGETQYF.

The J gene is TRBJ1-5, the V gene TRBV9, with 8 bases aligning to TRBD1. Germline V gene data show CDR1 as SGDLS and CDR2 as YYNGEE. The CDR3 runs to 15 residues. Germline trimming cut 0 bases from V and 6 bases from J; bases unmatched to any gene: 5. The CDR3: CASSVGQGAGQPQHF. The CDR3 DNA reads TGTGCCAGCAGCGTAGGTCAGGGGGCGGGTCAGCCCCAGCATTTT.

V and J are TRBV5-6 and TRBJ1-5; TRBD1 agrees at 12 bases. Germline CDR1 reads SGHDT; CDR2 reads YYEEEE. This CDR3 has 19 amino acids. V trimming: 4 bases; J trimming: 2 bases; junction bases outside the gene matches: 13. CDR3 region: CASSPSTGQGAYGNQPQHF. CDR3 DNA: TGTGCCAGCAGCCCCTCGACGGGACAGGGGGCGTACGGCAATCAGCCCCAGCATTTT.

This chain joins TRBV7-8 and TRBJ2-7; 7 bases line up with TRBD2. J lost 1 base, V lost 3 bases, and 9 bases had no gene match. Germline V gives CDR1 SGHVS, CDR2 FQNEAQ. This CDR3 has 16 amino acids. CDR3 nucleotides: TGTGCCAGCAGCTTGGGGGGAGGGGTCTCGTCCTACGAGCAGTACTTC. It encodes CASSLGGGVSSYEQYF.

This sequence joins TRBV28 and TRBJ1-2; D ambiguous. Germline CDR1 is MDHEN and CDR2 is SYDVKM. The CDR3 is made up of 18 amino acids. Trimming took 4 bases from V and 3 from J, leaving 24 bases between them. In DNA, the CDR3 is TGTGCCAGCAGTTGGTATCGCAGGTTCCGAGATTTTGACTATGGCTACACCTTC. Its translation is CASSWYRRFRDFDYGYTF.

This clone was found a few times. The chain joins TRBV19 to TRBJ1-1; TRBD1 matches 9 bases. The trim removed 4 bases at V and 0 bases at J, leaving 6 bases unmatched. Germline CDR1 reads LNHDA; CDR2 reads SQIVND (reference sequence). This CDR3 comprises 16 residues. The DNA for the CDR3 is TGTGCCAGTAGTACCACAGGGGGCAGGATGAACACTGAAGCTTTCTTT. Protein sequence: CASSTTGGRMNTEAFF.

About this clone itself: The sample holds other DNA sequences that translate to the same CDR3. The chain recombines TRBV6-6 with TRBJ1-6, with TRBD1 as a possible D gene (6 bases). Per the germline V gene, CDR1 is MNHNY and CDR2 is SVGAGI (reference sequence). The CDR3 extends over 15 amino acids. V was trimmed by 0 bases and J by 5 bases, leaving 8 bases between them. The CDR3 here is CASSYSGQNNSPLHF. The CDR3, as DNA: TGTGCCAGCAGTTACTCAGGACAGAATAATTCACCCCTCCACTTT.